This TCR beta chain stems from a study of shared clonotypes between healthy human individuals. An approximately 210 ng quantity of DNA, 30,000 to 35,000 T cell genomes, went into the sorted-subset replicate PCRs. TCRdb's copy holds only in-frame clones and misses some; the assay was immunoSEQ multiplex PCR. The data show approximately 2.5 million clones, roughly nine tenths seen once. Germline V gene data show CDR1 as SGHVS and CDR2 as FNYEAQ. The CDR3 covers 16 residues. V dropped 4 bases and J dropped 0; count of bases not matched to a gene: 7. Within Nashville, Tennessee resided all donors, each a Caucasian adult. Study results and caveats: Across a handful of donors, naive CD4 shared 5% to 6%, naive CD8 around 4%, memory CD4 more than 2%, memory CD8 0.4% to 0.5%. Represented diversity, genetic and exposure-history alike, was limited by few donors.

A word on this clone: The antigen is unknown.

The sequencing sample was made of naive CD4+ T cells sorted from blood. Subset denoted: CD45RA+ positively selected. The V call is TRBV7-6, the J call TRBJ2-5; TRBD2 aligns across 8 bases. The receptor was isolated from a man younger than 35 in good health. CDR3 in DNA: TGTGCCAGCAGCTATGGGGGACTAGGGAACCAAGAGACCCAGTACTTC. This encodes CASSYGGLGNQETQYF. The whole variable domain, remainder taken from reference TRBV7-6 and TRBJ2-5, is GAGVSQSPRYKVTKRGQDVALRCDPISGHVSLYWYRQALGQGPEFLTYFNYEAQQDKSGLPNDRFSAERPEGSISTLTIQRTEQRDSAMYRCASSYGGLGNQETQYFGPGTRLLVL.